Following are 7 T cell receptor beta chains from one sample sequenced in a study of chemoradiotherapy in HPV16-positive cancers. Generated by immunoSEQ multiplex PCR, the TCRdb table keeps only in-frame clones and is missing some. The sample carries 25,000 to 40,000 clones, approximately 90% recorded once. The specimen was blood, collected from a patient who underwent chemoradiotherapy. The receptors originated from a human donor with HPV-associated anogenital cancer.

V and J are TRBV7-9 and TRBJ1-6; weak D call: TRBD1 (5 bases). In germline, CDR1 is SEHNR, CDR2 FQNEAQ (reference sequence). The CDR3 length is 13 residues. Deletions cut 5 bases from V and 7 bases from J, with 9 bases between. The CDR3 reads CASSPRTNSPLHF. The DNA of the CDR3 is TGTGCCAGCAGCCCCCGGACAAATTCACCCCTCCACTTT.

The chain combines TRBV2 with TRBJ2-7; D not resolved. V was trimmed by 2 bases and J by 2 bases, leaving 1 base between them. The CDR3 is 11 amino acids. Germline V gene data show CDR1 as SNHLY and CDR2 as FYNNEI. Here the CDR3 DNA reads TGTGCCAGCAGTGAAACCTACGAGCAGTACTTC. Its protein product is CASSETYEQYF.

The chain carries TRBV7-2 and TRBJ2-5; weak D call: TRBD2 (6 bases). Germline assignment: CDR1 SGHTA and CDR2 FQGNSA. The V and J ends lost 2 bases and 4 bases respectively, with 14 bases between them. This CDR3 region has 15 residues. The CDR3 sequence is CASSLKVATRETQYF. The CDR3 DNA is TGTGCCAGCAGCTTAAAGGTCGCGACTAGAGAGACCCAGTACTTC.

V and J are TRBV5-8 and TRBJ2-3, with D possibly being TRBD2 (7 bases). The CDR3 is 16 amino acids. With 4 bases removed from V and 3 bases from J, the gap between germline ends came to 18 bases. Germline assignment: CDR1 SGHTS and CDR2 YDEGEE. For the CDR3, the DNA is TGTGCCAGCAGCCCGACGCGGGGGCGGGGGACAGATACGCAGTATTTT. The encoded protein is CASSPTRGRGTDTQYF.

This chain uses TRBV19 with TRBJ2-1; the match to TRBD2 covers 13 bases. The CDR3 extends over 16 amino acids. Germline V gene data show CDR1 as LNHDA and CDR2 as SQIVND (reference sequence). The trim removed 6 bases at V and 4 bases at J, leaving 6 bases unmatched. The CDR3 here is CASSPTSGGEYNEQFF. The DNA of the CDR3 is TGTGCCAGTAGCCCTACTAGCGGGGGGGAATACAATGAGCAGTTCTTC. The full variable domain, in which reference TRBV19 and TRBJ2-1 provide the parts outside the CDR3, is DGGITQSPKYLFRKEGQNVTLSCEQNLNHDAMYWYRQDPGQGLRLIYYSQIVNDFQKGDIAEGYSVSREKKESFPLTVTSAQKNPTAFYLCASSPTSGGEYNEQFFGPGTRLTVL.

The chain couples TRBV5-1 to TRBJ2-7, with TRBD1 as a possible D gene (6 bases). V lost 0 bases and J lost 3, with 13 bases in between. The length of the CDR3 is 15 residues. Germline loops: CDR1 SGHRS, CDR2 YFSETQ. The CDR3 nucleotides are TGCGCCAGCAGCTTGGACACTGGGGGCATCTACGAGCAGTACTTC. This encodes CASSLDTGGIYEQYF. Using reference TRBV5-1 and TRBJ2-7 for the parts outside the CDR3, the full variable domain is KAGVTQTPRYLIKTRGQQVTLSCSPISGHRSVSWYQQTPGQGLQFLFEYFSETQRNKGNFPGRFSGRQFSNSRSEMNVSTLELGDSALYLCASSLDTGGIYEQYFGPGTRLTVT.

In this sample, this clone turned up a few times. The V call is TRBV30, the J call TRBJ2-7; the D is unclear. CDR1 is GTSNPN, CDR2 SVGIG, per germline (reference sequence). V dropped 0 bases and J dropped 5 bases, with 14 bases sitting between them. The length of the CDR3 is 14 residues. Written as DNA, the CDR3 is TGTGCCTGGAGTGTACTTGGTAACCGGAACGAGCAGTACTTC. Its translation is CAWSVLGNRNEQYF. The whole variable domain, filled in from reference TRBV30 and TRBJ2-7, reads SQTIHQWPATLVQPVGSPLSLECTVEGTSNPNLYWYRQAAGRGLQLLFYSVGIGQISSEVPQNLSASRPQDRQFILSSKKLLLSDSGFYLCAWSVLGNRNEQYFGPGTRLTVT.